The TCR beta chain described here comes from a study of T cell responses to AZD1222 COVID-19 vaccine. The study, taken as a whole, reports: In the spike-specific TCR repertoire, nearly half reportedly target unmutated variant regions.

This clone was seen repeatedly, ten times or more. What it recognizes is unknown. In the same sample, other DNA sequences code for this CDR3. The protocol was immunoSEQ multiplex PCR, while the TCRdb copy is restricted to in-frame clones and leaves out a portion. The table records about 100,000 clones, around 84% of them present only once. There are 15 residues in the CDR3. Germline lookup yields CDR1 SGHRS and CDR2 YFSETQ. The ends were cut back, 0 bases at V and 5 bases at J, with 12 bases in the middle. Sequences were derived from peripheral blood, sampled on day 0 of AZD1222 vaccination. This sequence originates from an adult in good health. The chain joins TRBV5-1 to TRBJ1-5; no definite D call. The CDR3: CASSLEGAAYQPQHF. Written as DNA, the CDR3 is TGCGCCAGCAGCTTGGAAGGTGCGGCCTATCAGCCCCAGCATTTT.